This T cell receptor (beta chain) was profiled in a study of beta chain features in type 1 diabetes. Study-wide points: When VDJ junctions were examined, type 1 diabetes patients showed fewer insertions and more deletions. All four CD4+ subsets of Type 1 diabetes patients contained TCRB CDR3s that were moderately but significantly shorter.

Germline trimming cut 4 bases from V and 4 bases from J; bases unmatched to any gene: 4. CDR3 length: 14 amino acids. Germline CDR1 SEHNR, CDR2 FQNEAQ (reference sequence). All of the isolated RNA was reverse transcribed, so expressed TCRB transcripts were sequenced. TCRdb keeps only in-frame clones here, not all; method: immunoSEQ multiplex PCR. This table has 250,000 to 300,000 clones, roughly 25% appearing once. Remarks on this clone: Its antigen is unknown.

Donors underwent one heparinised blood draw, about 110 mL on average. The sequencing sample was made of naive CD4+ T cells from blood. This clonotype was obtained from a woman aged 25 to 39 with type 1 diabetes. The chain uses TRBV7-9 and TRBJ1-2; TRBD1 matches 9 bases. The CDR3 coding sequence is TGTGCCAGCAGCTCTACAGGGGGCACCTATGGCTACACCTTC. Translation: CASSSTGGTYGYTF.